This is a list of T cell receptor beta chains from one sample in a study of CD8 T cells in Susac syndrome. TCRdb re-called the immunoSEQ multiplex PCR reads with MiXCR, one entry per CDR3 protein. The repertoire includes 160,000 or so distinct CDR3 sequences, about 95% of them detected once, and over 0.12% sits in the top ten. The sequencing input was CD8+ T cells from PBMCs. These receptors were obtained from a human donor with multiple sclerosis. Each CDR3 is given with its conserved first and last residue. Fields, in order: J gene, V gene, clone size, D gene, CDR3 DNA, CDR3 protein. D genes are given only for firm matches. Not all rows give a size; the values are once, few, many and, for expanded clones, a class.

J gene: TRBJ2-2
V gene: TRBV7-8
clone size: -
D gene: -
CDR3 DNA: TGTGCCAGCAGCTTAACCGAACGGAGGACCGGGGAGCTGTTTTTT
CDR3 protein: CASSLTERRTGELFF

J gene: TRBJ1-1
V gene: TRBV27
clone size: -
D gene: -
CDR3 DNA: TGTGCCAGCAGCTCGCCCCGTGAAGCTTTCTTT
CDR3 protein: CASSSPREAFF

J gene: TRBJ1-1
V gene: TRBV10-2
clone size: -
D gene: -
CDR3 DNA: TGCGCCAGCAGTGAGACAGGGCCGACTGAAGCTTTCTTT
CDR3 protein: CASSETGPTEAFF

J gene: TRBJ2-3
V gene: TRBV27
clone size: few
D gene: -
CDR3 DNA: TGTGCCAGCAGTTTAATGGATACGCAGTATTTT
CDR3 protein: CASSLMDTQYF

J gene: TRBJ2-3
V gene: TRBV15
clone size: -
D gene: TRBD2
CDR3 DNA: TGTGCCACCAGCAGCCTGTCGGGGGGATCAGATACGCAGTATTTT
CDR3 protein: CATSSLSGGSDTQYF

J gene: TRBJ1-1
V gene: TRBV27
clone size: -
D gene: TRBD1
CDR3 DNA: TGTGCCAGCCAGGCAGGGGGGAACACTGAAGCTTTCTTT
CDR3 protein: CASQAGGNTEAFF

J gene: TRBJ2-3
V gene: TRBV7-2
clone size: -
D gene: -
CDR3 DNA: TGTGCCAGCAGCTCCCCTGACGCTAGGTGGTATTTT
CDR3 protein: CASSSPDARWYF

J gene: TRBJ1-5
V gene: TRBV12-3/TRBV12-4
clone size: -
D gene: TRBD1
CDR3 DNA: TGTGCCAGCAGTCTAGGGGACAGGGAATCGGGACAGCCCCAGCATTTT
CDR3 protein: CASSLGDRESGQPQHF

J gene: TRBJ1-5
V gene: TRBV27
clone size: -
D gene: -
CDR3 DNA: TGTGCCAGCAGTCCAGTGGGGGGCAATCAGCCCCAGCATTTT
CDR3 protein: CASSPVGGNQPQHF

J gene: TRBJ1-1
V gene: TRBV20-1
clone size: -
D gene: TRBD1
CDR3 DNA: TGCAGTGCTAGAGGTCCAGGACAGGACACTGAAGCTTTCTTT
CDR3 protein: CSARGPGQDTEAFF

J gene: TRBJ2-5
V gene: TRBV21-1
clone size: -
D gene: -
CDR3 DNA: TGTGCCAGCAGCAAATCTAAACGAGGGGGCAGCCAAGAGACCCAGTACTTC
CDR3 protein: CASSKSKRGGSQETQYF

J gene: TRBJ2-1
V gene: TRBV6-5
clone size: -
D gene: -
CDR3 DNA: TGTGCCAGCAGTTACTTAGGACAATCTGAGCAGTTCTTC
CDR3 protein: CASSYLGQSEQFF

J gene: TRBJ2-3
V gene: TRBV12-5
clone size: once
D gene: TRBD1
CDR3 DNA: TGTGCTAGTGGTTTGATGACAGGGGGTCTGCAGTATTTT
CDR3 protein: CASGLMTGGLQYF

J gene: TRBJ1-2
V gene: TRBV27
clone size: -
D gene: TRBD1
CDR3 DNA: TGTGCCAGCGGACCGATAGGAATACAGGGGGCGCGTGGCTACACCTTC
CDR3 protein: CASGPIGIQGARGYTF

J gene: TRBJ2-3
V gene: TRBV9
clone size: -
D gene: -
CDR3 DNA: TGTGCCAGCAGCGTCCGGGGCCTGGACACAGATACGCAGTATTTT
CDR3 protein: CASSVRGLDTDTQYF

J gene: TRBJ2-7
V gene: TRBV20-1
clone size: -
D gene: TRBD2
CDR3 DNA: TGCAGTGCTGCTTACCCGGGACTAGTGCACTACGAGCAGTACTTC
CDR3 protein: CSAAYPGLVHYEQYF

J gene: TRBJ2-1
V gene: TRBV3-1
clone size: once
D gene: -
CDR3 DNA: TGTGCCAGCAGCCAAGAGGGGTCCTACAATGAGCAGTTCTTC
CDR3 protein: CASSQEGSYNEQFF

J gene: TRBJ2-3
V gene: TRBV2
clone size: -
D gene: -
CDR3 DNA: TGTGCCAGCATCCCCCGGGAACGACGCACAGATACGCAGTATTTT
CDR3 protein: CASIPRERRTDTQYF

J gene: TRBJ2-1
V gene: TRBV29-1
clone size: -
D gene: -
CDR3 DNA: TGCAGCGCCAGAGGAAGCGATGAGCAGTTCTTC
CDR3 protein: CSARGSDEQFF

J gene: TRBJ1-5
V gene: TRBV7-9
clone size: -
D gene: -
CDR3 DNA: TGTGCCAGCAGCTTAGCTCCTTATAGCAATCAGCCCCAGCATTTT
CDR3 protein: CASSLAPYSNQPQHF

J gene: TRBJ1-1
V gene: TRBV3-1
clone size: -
D gene: -
CDR3 DNA: TGTGCCAGCACCCGAAGACAAGGGGTTCGGACCACTGAAGCTTTCTTT
CDR3 protein: CASTRRQGVRTTEAFF

J gene: TRBJ2-1
V gene: TRBV19
clone size: -
D gene: TRBD2
CDR3 DNA: TGTGCCAGTAGTCCAACTAGCGGGGGGGCCTACAATGAGCAGTTCTTC
CDR3 protein: CASSPTSGGAYNEQFF

J gene: TRBJ2-1
V gene: TRBV23-1
clone size: -
D gene: -
CDR3 DNA: TGCGCCAGCAGTCAATCTTCCTCCGAGCCGTTCTTC
CDR3 protein: CASSQSSSEPFF

J gene: TRBJ2-5
V gene: TRBV3-1
clone size: once
D gene: TRBD2
CDR3 DNA: TGTGCCAGCAGCCCATCTAGCGGGGGGGCGGAGACCCAGTACTTC
CDR3 protein: CASSPSSGGAETQYF

J gene: TRBJ2-3
V gene: TRBV13
clone size: once
D gene: -
CDR3 DNA: TGTGCCAGCAGCTTCGGGCGGGGGCCGGGCCCAGCAGATACGCAGTATTTT
CDR3 protein: CASSFGRGPGPADTQYF

J gene: TRBJ1-2
V gene: TRBV2
clone size: -
D gene: -
CDR3 DNA: TGTGCCAGCAGTCTCGACGGGGACGTGGGCTACACCTTC
CDR3 protein: CASSLDGDVGYTF

J gene: TRBJ1-2
V gene: TRBV29-1
clone size: -
D gene: TRBD1
CDR3 DNA: TGCAGCGTTGACAGAGGAGGGACAGGGCTCGATTTTGGCTACACCTTC
CDR3 protein: CSVDRGGTGLDFGYTF

J gene: TRBJ1-5
V gene: TRBV5-1
clone size: -
D gene: TRBD1
CDR3 DNA: TGCGCCAGCAGCTTGAAGGGACAGGGCGCCCAGCCCCAGCATTTT
CDR3 protein: CASSLKGQGAQPQHF

J gene: TRBJ2-7
V gene: TRBV4-1
clone size: -
D gene: -
CDR3 DNA: TGCGCCAGCAGCCAAGGGGAAGCCTACGAGCAGTACTTC
CDR3 protein: CASSQGEAYEQYF

J gene: TRBJ1-2
V gene: TRBV5-6
clone size: -
D gene: TRBD1
CDR3 DNA: TGTGCCAGCAGCTCGGCCGGGACAGGGCACTATGGCTACACCTTC
CDR3 protein: CASSSAGTGHYGYTF

J gene: TRBJ2-1
V gene: TRBV9
clone size: -
D gene: -
CDR3 DNA: TGTGCCAGCAGCGTAGCTCCATCGGGACTGTACCACAATGAGCAGTTCTTC
CDR3 protein: CASSVAPSGLYHNEQFF

J gene: TRBJ1-1
V gene: TRBV19
clone size: once
D gene: -
CDR3 DNA: TGTGCCAGTAGTCCGGGTTCAGGGTTTACTGAAGCTTTCTTT
CDR3 protein: CASSPGSGFTEAFF

J gene: TRBJ1-1
V gene: TRBV2
clone size: -
D gene: -
CDR3 DNA: TGTGCCAGCAATTGGGGAGGCCCGGGTGGGAGCACTGAAGCTTTCTTT
CDR3 protein: CASNWGGPGGSTEAFF

J gene: TRBJ1-2
V gene: TRBV18
clone size: -
D gene: -
CDR3 DNA: TGTGCCAGCTCACCGGACGTGGGGACAACCTATGGCTACACCTTC
CDR3 protein: CASSPDVGTTYGYTF

J gene: TRBJ1-1
V gene: TRBV5-8
clone size: -
D gene: -
CDR3 DNA: TGTGCCAGCAGCTTGGATGCTTCGACAGCGAACACTGAAGCTTTCTTT
CDR3 protein: CASSLDASTANTEAFF

J gene: TRBJ1-1
V gene: TRBV6-6
clone size: -
D gene: -
CDR3 DNA: TGTGCCAGCAGCTTAATCCCGGGAGCTTTCTTT
CDR3 protein: CASSLIPGAFF

J gene: TRBJ2-5
V gene: TRBV7-2
clone size: -
D gene: -
CDR3 DNA: TGTGCCAGCAGCTCCCGTACGCAGAAGACCCAGTACTTC
CDR3 protein: CASSSRTQKTQYF

J gene: TRBJ1-2
V gene: TRBV20-1
clone size: -
D gene: -
CDR3 DNA: TGCAGTCCTCGGCCTAGCACCTTC
CDR3 protein: CSPRPSTF

J gene: TRBJ1-6
V gene: TRBV7-9
clone size: -
D gene: -
CDR3 DNA: TGTGCCAGCAGCTTAGCAGGGTTACAATCACCCCTCCACTTT
CDR3 protein: CASSLAGLQSPLHF

J gene: TRBJ2-1
V gene: TRBV27
clone size: -
D gene: TRBD2
CDR3 DNA: TGTGCCAGCAGTCCGTTCCGTACTAGCGGCCACAATGAGCAGTTCTTC
CDR3 protein: CASSPFRTSGHNEQFF

J gene: TRBJ2-1
V gene: TRBV15
clone size: -
D gene: -
CDR3 DNA: TGTGCCACCAGCAGAGATAGATACAATGAGCAGTTCTTC
CDR3 protein: CATSRDRYNEQFF

J gene: TRBJ2-3
V gene: TRBV7-9
clone size: once
D gene: TRBD1
CDR3 DNA: TGTGCCAGCAGCTCGAGACAGGGAGAGAGAGATACGCAGTATTTT
CDR3 protein: CASSSRQGERDTQYF

J gene: TRBJ2-3
V gene: TRBV3-1
clone size: -
D gene: -
CDR3 DNA: TGTGCCAGCAGTCTTTCCCGGGACTCCCCTGCGGATACGCAGTATTTT
CDR3 protein: CASSLSRDSPADTQYF

J gene: TRBJ1-5
V gene: TRBV2
clone size: -
D gene: -
CDR3 DNA: TGTGCCAGCAGTGAGAGTAGCAATCAGCCCCAGCATTTT
CDR3 protein: CASSESSNQPQHF

J gene: TRBJ2-5
V gene: TRBV6-6
clone size: -
D gene: -
CDR3 DNA: TGTGCCAGCGACTACGAGGGGGAGACCCAGTACTTC
CDR3 protein: CASDYEGETQYF

J gene: TRBJ1-6
V gene: TRBV27
clone size: -
D gene: -
CDR3 DNA: TGTGCCAGCACAACGGGAAATTCACCCCTCCACTTT
CDR3 protein: CASTTGNSPLHF

J gene: TRBJ1-2
V gene: TRBV7-9
clone size: -
D gene: -
CDR3 DNA: TGTGCCAGCAGCCCACAGAGATTCTATGGCTACACCTTC
CDR3 protein: CASSPQRFYGYTF

J gene: TRBJ2-3
V gene: TRBV27
clone size: -
D gene: -
CDR3 DNA: TGTGCCAGCAGTTTAGAAGGGGCGCACACAGATACGCAGTATTTT
CDR3 protein: CASSLEGAHTDTQYF

J gene: TRBJ2-3
V gene: TRBV29-1
clone size: -
D gene: -
CDR3 DNA: TGCAGCGGGACCGGGACCCCTCGCACAGATACGCAGTATTTT
CDR3 protein: CSGTGTPRTDTQYF

J gene: TRBJ2-1
V gene: TRBV14
clone size: -
D gene: -
CDR3 DNA: TGTGCCAGCAGCCAAGAAGGCCCCACTCCGGAGTTCTTC
CDR3 protein: CASSQEGPTPEFF

J gene: TRBJ2-3
V gene: TRBV5-1
clone size: -
D gene: TRBD1
CDR3 DNA: TGCGCCAGCAGCCCGGGACAGACTAGCACAGATACGCAGTATTTT
CDR3 protein: CASSPGQTSTDTQYF

J gene: TRBJ2-2
V gene: TRBV2
clone size: -
D gene: -
CDR3 DNA: TGTGCCAGCAATGCCGGGCCGTACACCGGGGAGCTGTTTTTT
CDR3 protein: CASNAGPYTGELFF

J gene: TRBJ1-2
V gene: TRBV7-6
clone size: -
D gene: -
CDR3 DNA: TGTGCCAGCAGCCCTGGACTGGGCGGTGGTGGCTACACCTTC
CDR3 protein: CASSPGLGGGGYTF

J gene: TRBJ1-4
V gene: TRBV11-2
clone size: -
D gene: TRBD1
CDR3 DNA: TGTGCCAGCAGCTTGGGCCCTACAGCAGGGGGTGAAAAACTGTTTTTT
CDR3 protein: CASSLGPTAGGEKLFF

J gene: TRBJ2-3
V gene: TRBV5-1
clone size: -
D gene: -
CDR3 DNA: TGCGCCAGCAGCCCGGCCCGGCTAAGCACAGATACGCAGTATTTT
CDR3 protein: CASSPARLSTDTQYF